Given below is one T cell receptor beta chain in context. This specimen comes from a study of blood T cells in healthy people across ages. With 3 bases clipped from V and 6 bases from J, the junction kept 3 bases outside the gene matches. Per germline, CDR1 ENHRY and CDR2 SYGVKD. This CDR3 has 14 amino acids. A second PCR of roughly 7 to 11 cycles used a sample-barcoded 5' primer and a J-beta primer mix. Through a template-switch adaptor with 12 random nucleotides, each cDNA molecule received a tag. One entry per CDR3 protein, called by TCRdb with MiXCR from the 5' RACE reads. In the table there are roughly 680,000 distinct CDR3 sequences, approximately 50% of which are singletons.

This clonotype was obtained from a woman between 55 and 75 years old in good health. V and J are TRBV10-3 and TRBJ1-4; TRBD1 matches 8 bases. The sequencing sample was made of blood. CDR3 sequence: CAISDGQGYEKLFF. The CDR3 DNA sequence: TGTGCCATCAGTGACGGACAGGGCTATGAAAAACTGTTTTTT.